One sample yielded the 22 T cell receptor beta chains listed below, sequenced in a study of blood T cell repertoires in COVID-19. TCRdb's copy holds only in-frame clones and misses some; the assay was immunoSEQ multiplex PCR. The repertoire holds about 200,000 clones, with 75% to 90% as singletons. Sequences were obtained from PBMCs or T cells enriched from blood (not recorded which). Source of these receptors: a young woman who had recovered from COVID-19.

This clone has more than one count but fewer than ten. The V and J genes are TRBV30 and TRBJ1-1; D is unclear. The germline V gene encodes CDR1 GTSNPN and CDR2 SVGIG (reference sequence). The V gene lost 4 bases and the J gene lost 0 bases, with 12 bases spanning the gap. The CDR3 totals 14 residues. Written as DNA, the CDR3 is TGTGCCTGGACTTCGGGTAGGATGAACACTGAAGCTTTCTTT. It yields the protein CAWTSGRMNTEAFF.

The chain carries TRBV2 and TRBJ1-4; D gene uncertain. Looked up from germline, CDR1 is SNHLY and CDR2 is FYNNEI. V shed 6 bases and J shed 3 bases, with 17 bases lying between them. The length of the CDR3 is 16 residues. CDR3 loop: CASRPALRVANEKLFF. In DNA form, the CDR3 reads TGTGCCAGCAGACCCGCGTTGCGGGTGGCTAATGAAAAACTGTTTTTT.

In this sample, this clone turned up once. The V call is TRBV29-1, the J call TRBJ2-7; 7 bases map to TRBD1. The V gene end was trimmed by 7 bases and the J gene end by 0 bases; junction bases not matched to a gene: 9. Germline-derived CDR1 and CDR2 are SQVTM and ANQGSEA. The CDR3 is 14 residues long. CDR3 loop: CSALVGTDSYEQYF. DNA for the CDR3: TGCAGCGCTCTAGTTGGGACAGACTCCTACGAGCAGTACTTC.

The chain is built from TRBV30 and TRBJ1-4; D gene ambiguous. Looked up from germline, CDR1 is GTSNPN and CDR2 is SVGIG (reference sequence). The CDR3 extends over 13 amino acids. Trimming took 3 bases from V and 6 from J, leaving 11 bases between them. This chain's CDR3 is CAWRDSVDEKLFF. For the CDR3, the DNA is TGTGCCTGGAGGGACTCAGTGGATGAAAAACTGTTTTTT.

This rearrangement joins TRBV11-2 to TRBJ2-3; D is unresolved. V dropped 1 base and J dropped 6 bases, with 8 bases sitting between them. Germline CDR1 reads SGHAT; CDR2 reads FQNNGV. The CDR3 is 13 amino acids. CDR3 DNA sequence: TGTGCCAGCAGCTTAGGAGGTCGTGATACGCAGTATTTT. Its translation is CASSLGGRDTQYF.

The chain employs TRBV7-2 and TRBJ2-6, with 10 bases aligning to TRBD2. The CDR3 runs 17 residues. The junction had 0 bases not matched to a gene; V was cut back by 1 base and J by 0 bases. Germline-derived CDR1 and CDR2 are SGHTA and FQGNSA. The CDR3 DNA reads as TGTGCCAGCAGCTTAGTAGCGGGGGGCTCTGGGGCCAACGTCCTGACTTTC. Translated, it gives CASSLVAGGSGANVLTF.

The chain has TRBV3-1 (or the pseudogene TRBV3-2) and TRBJ2-4, with 7 nucleotides matching TRBD1. CDR1 and CDR2 from the germline V gene are LGHDT and YNNKEL (reference sequence). This CDR3 contains 15 residues. With 0 bases clipped from V and 5 bases from J, the junction kept 4 bases outside the gene matches. The CDR3 spells CASSQDPTGENIQYF. In DNA form, the CDR3 reads TGTGCCAGCAGCCAAGACCCTACAGGGGAAAACATTCAGTACTTC.

Here the CDR3 DNA reads TGTGCCAGCAGTGACATTCAGGAGAACACTGAAGCTTTCTTT. Encoded protein: CASSDIQENTEAFF. The V gene is TRBV6-1, the J gene TRBJ1-1; the D is unclear. V lost 3 bases to trimming and J lost 1 base, with 9 bases between them. CDR1 and CDR2 from the germline V gene are MNHNS and SASEGT. This CDR3 is 14 amino acids long.

In DNA form, the CDR3 reads TGTGCCAGCAGCCAAGCGGACAGAGGCACTGAAGCTTTCTTT. It yields the protein CASSQADRGTEAFF. V usage is TRBV4-2 and J usage is TRBJ1-1; D perhaps matches TRBD1 (6 bases). CDR1 is LGHNA, CDR2 YNFKEQ, per germline. The CDR3 totals 14 residues. V lost 1 base and J lost 4, with 10 bases in between.

Only one count was recorded for this clone. The chain joins TRBV5-1 to TRBJ2-1; maybe TRBD1 (7 bases). V lost 5 bases and J lost 0, with 12 bases in between. Germline CDR1 and CDR2: SGHRS and YFSETQ. This CDR3 contains 15 residues. CDR3 coding DNA: TGCGCCAGCAGGGAGGGACAGAGCTCCTACAATGAGCAGTTCTTC. Translating it yields CASREGQSSYNEQFF.

This clone was seen only once. The gene calls are TRBV19 and TRBJ2-5; D might be TRBD1 (6 bases). The CDR3 has 11 residues. Germline lookup yields CDR1 LNHDA and CDR2 SQIVND (reference sequence). Trimming pared 8 bases from V and 4 bases from J, leaving 8 bases between. The CDR3 DNA follows: TGTGCCAGTTCCAGGGGAGAGACCCAGTACTTC. It yields the protein CASSRGETQYF.

The rearrangement joins TRBV5-5 to TRBJ1-1, with TRBD1 matching over 7 bases. Germline lookup yields CDR1 SGHKS and CDR2 YYEKEE (reference sequence). The CDR3 has 16 residues. With V trimmed by 0 bases and J by 0 bases, 5 bases remained unmatched. The CDR3: CASSLGTGHLNTEAFF. For the CDR3, the DNA is TGTGCCAGCAGCTTGGGGACAGGCCACCTGAACACTGAAGCTTTCTTT.

The genes are TRBV14 and TRBJ2-5; D is unclear. The ends were cut back, 3 bases at V and 1 base at J, with 9 bases in the middle. Germline V gene sequence: CDR1 SGHDN, CDR2 FVKESK. The CDR3 is made up of 14 amino acids. CDR3 sequence (DNA): TGTGCCAGCAGCCAGACAAGAGCCCAAGAGACCCAGTACTTC. Its protein is CASSQTRAQETQYF.

The DNA of the CDR3 is TGTGCCAGCAGCGTAGTGGGCAGGGGGTCTGGGGAGACCCAGTACTTC. This translates into CASSVVGRGSGETQYF. The gene calls are TRBV9 and TRBJ2-5, with TRBD1 identical over 7 bases. J gave up 5 bases and V 0 bases, and 10 bases lay outside the gene matches. Germline CDR1 and CDR2: SGDLS and YYNGEE. There are 16 residues in the CDR3.

The CDR3 DNA follows: TGTGCCAGCAGGAGAGGCAGGAACACTGAAGCTTTCTTT. It encodes CASRRGRNTEAFF. This chain connects TRBV12-3 or TRBV12-4 to TRBJ1-1; D unresolved. This CDR3 has 13 residues. Trimming removed 6 bases from V and 1 base from J, with 9 bases in between.

The CDR3: CASSLGKGQGTYNEQFF. As DNA, the CDR3 is TGTGCCAGCAGCTTAGGTAAGGGACAGGGGACCTACAATGAGCAGTTCTTC. The genes are TRBV7-2 and TRBJ2-1, with 10 bases fitting TRBD1. This CDR3 comprises 17 residues. CDR1 and CDR2 (germline): SGHTA, FQGNSA. V dropped 1 base and J dropped 2; count of bases not matched to a gene: 5.

This chain connects TRBV30 to TRBJ1-1, with D perhaps TRBD1 (6 bases). Deletions cut 3 bases from V and 1 base from J, with 9 bases between. The germline gives CDR1 GTSNPN, CDR2 SVGIG (reference sequence). This CDR3 spans 13 amino acids. The CDR3 loop is CAWRGQPNTEAFF. DNA for the CDR3: TGTGCCTGGAGGGGACAACCGAACACTGAAGCTTTCTTT.

The chain carries TRBV15 and TRBJ1-6, with D possibly matching TRBD1 (5 bases). V lost 0 bases, J lost 10 bases, and 10 bases lay in between. The CDR3 has 14 amino acids. CDR1 LNHNV and CDR2 YYDKDF come from the germline V gene (reference sequence). CDR3 sequence: CATSRDRARSPLHF. CDR3 nucleotide sequence: TGTGCCACCAGCAGAGACAGGGCCCGATCACCCCTCCACTTT.

The chain links TRBV11-3 to TRBJ2-7; 12 bases map to TRBD2. The germline CDR1 and CDR2 sequences are SGHNT and YENEEA. Germline trimming cut 3 bases from V and 3 bases from J; bases unmatched to any gene: 6. The CDR3 loop spans 16 amino acids. CDR3: CASSFWTSGAHYEQYF. CDR3 DNA sequence: TGTGCCAGCAGCTTTTGGACTAGCGGGGCCCACTACGAGCAGTACTTC.

The rearrangement uses TRBV12-5 and TRBJ2-7; unclear D gene. This CDR3 is 13 amino acids long. Trimming left V 7 bases short and J 7 bases short, with 17 bases between. Germline lookup yields CDR1 LGHNT and CDR2 FRNRAP. The CDR3 nucleotides are TGTGCTAGTGACTCCGGTACTCTATTAGAGCAGTACTTC. Amino acid sequence: CASDSGTLLEQYF.

The chain carries TRBV11-1 and TRBJ2-1, with TRBD2 matching 7 bases. The CDR3 has 16 residues. The V and J ends lost 6 bases and 2 bases, in that order; junction bases with no gene match: 10. The germline gives CDR1 SGHAT, CDR2 FQDESV (reference sequence). For the CDR3, the DNA is TGTGCCAGCAGTTCCTTCCTAGCGGCTACCTACAATGAGCAGTTCTTC. Translation: CASSSFLAATYNEQFF.

The chain recombines TRBV11-3 with TRBJ2-2, with D perhaps TRBD2 (6 bases). The germline V and J ends were trimmed by 5 bases and 4 bases, with 17 bases remaining between them. Germline V gives CDR1 SGHNT, CDR2 YENEEA. The length of the CDR3 is 16 residues. CDR3 DNA: TGTGCCAGCAGCGCCCATCCCCCGGGAGTCACCGGGGAGCTGTTTTTT. Encoded protein: CASSAHPPGVTGELFF.